This TCR beta chain emerged from a study of PD-1 blockade in classical Hodgkin lymphoma. Study conclusions and caveats: Nothing has yet pinned down what causes the repertoire differences, possibly disease activity or prior therapy. At baseline, newly diagnosed patients reportedly showed less TCR diversity than healthy donors. A significant rise in TCR diversity was seen by C4D1 for CD4+ cells but not for CD8+ cells.

The protocol was immunoSEQ multiplex PCR, while the TCRdb copy is restricted to in-frame clones and leaves out a portion. The sample has 99,000 or so clones; around nine tenths are singletons. Time point denoted: cycle 4 day 1 (C4D1), after about 6 weeks of nivolumab. Relapses following autologous stem cell transplantation were seen in all patients, with brentuximab vedotin exposure varying. Reported best responses ranged across complete response, partial response or progressive disease. For this clone: Its matching antigen is unknown.

Germline V gives CDR1 DFQATT, CDR2 SNEGSKA (reference sequence). This CDR3 is built from 11 residues. Trimming removed 3 bases from V and 3 bases from J, with 4 bases in between. The source is a human donor with classical Hodgkin lymphoma. The chain links TRBV20-1 to TRBJ2-3; D uncertain. Sequenced material: peripheral blood mononuclear cells (PBMCs), taken before the fourth cycle of nivolumab. CDR3 sequence (DNA): TGCAGTGCTAGTGGGACAGATACGCAGTATTTT. It encodes CSASGTDTQYF.